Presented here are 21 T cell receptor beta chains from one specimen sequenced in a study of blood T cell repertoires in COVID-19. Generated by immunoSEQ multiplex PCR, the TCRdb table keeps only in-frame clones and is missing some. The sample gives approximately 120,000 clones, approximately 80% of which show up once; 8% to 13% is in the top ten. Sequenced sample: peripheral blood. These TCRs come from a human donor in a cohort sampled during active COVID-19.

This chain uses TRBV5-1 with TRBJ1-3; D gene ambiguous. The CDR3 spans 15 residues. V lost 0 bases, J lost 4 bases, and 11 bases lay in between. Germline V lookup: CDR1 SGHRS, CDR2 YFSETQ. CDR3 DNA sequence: TGCGCCAGCAGCTTGGAGCCGGGCGGGGGAAACACCATATATTTT. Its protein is CASSLEPGGGNTIYF.

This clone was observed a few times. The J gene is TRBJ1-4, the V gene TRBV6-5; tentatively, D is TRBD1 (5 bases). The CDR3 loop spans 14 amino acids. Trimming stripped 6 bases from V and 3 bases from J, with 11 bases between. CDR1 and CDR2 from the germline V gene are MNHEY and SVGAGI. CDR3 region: CASSATGANEKLFF. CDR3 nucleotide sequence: TGTGCCAGCAGCGCCACGGGGGCTAATGAAAAACTGTTTTTT.

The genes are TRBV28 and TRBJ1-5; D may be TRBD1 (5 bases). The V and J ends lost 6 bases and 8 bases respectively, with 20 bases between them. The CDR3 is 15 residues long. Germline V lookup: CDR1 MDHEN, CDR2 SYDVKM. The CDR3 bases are TGTGCCAGCAGCCCTCGGGGGGGACGGGAAAAGCCCCAGCATTTT. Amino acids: CASSPRGGREKPQHF. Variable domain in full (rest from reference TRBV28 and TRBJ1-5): DVKVTQSSRYLVKRTGEKVFLECVQDMDHENMFWYRQDPGLGLRLIYFSYDVKMKEKGDIPEGYSVSREKKERFSLILESASTNQTSMYLCASSPRGGREKPQHFGDGTRLSIL.

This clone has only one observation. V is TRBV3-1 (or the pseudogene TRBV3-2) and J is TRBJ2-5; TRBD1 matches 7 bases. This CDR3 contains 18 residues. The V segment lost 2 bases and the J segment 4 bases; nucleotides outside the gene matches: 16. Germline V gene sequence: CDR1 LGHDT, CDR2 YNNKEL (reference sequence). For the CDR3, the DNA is TGTGCCAGCAGCCAATGCCGCCAACTACAGGGGTCGGGAGAGACCCAGTACTTC. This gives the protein CASSQCRQLQGSGETQYF.

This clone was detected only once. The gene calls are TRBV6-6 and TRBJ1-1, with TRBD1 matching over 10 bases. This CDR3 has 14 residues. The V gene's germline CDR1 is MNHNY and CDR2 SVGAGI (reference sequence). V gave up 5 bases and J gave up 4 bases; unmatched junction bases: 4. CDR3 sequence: CASSRQGAGTEAFF. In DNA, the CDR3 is TGTGCCAGCAGTCGACAGGGGGCGGGCACTGAAGCTTTCTTT.

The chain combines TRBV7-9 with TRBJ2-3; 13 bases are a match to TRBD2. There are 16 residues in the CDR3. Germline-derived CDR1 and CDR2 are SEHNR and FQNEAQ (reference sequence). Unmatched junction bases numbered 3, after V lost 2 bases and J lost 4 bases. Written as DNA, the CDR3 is TGTGCCAGCAGCTTAATACTAGCGGGAGGGCCAGATACGCAGTATTTT. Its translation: CASSLILAGGPDTQYF. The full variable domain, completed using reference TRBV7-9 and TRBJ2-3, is DTGVSQNPRHKITKRGQNVTFRCDPISEHNRLYWYRQTLGQGPEFLTYFQNEAQLEKSRLLSDRFSAERPKGSFSTLEIQRTEQGDSAMYLCASSLILAGGPDTQYFGPGTRLTVL.

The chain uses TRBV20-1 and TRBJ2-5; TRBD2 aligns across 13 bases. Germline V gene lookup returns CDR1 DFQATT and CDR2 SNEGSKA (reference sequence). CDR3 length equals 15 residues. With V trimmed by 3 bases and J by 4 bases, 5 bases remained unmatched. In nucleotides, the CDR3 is TGCAGTGCTAGTACTAGCGGGGGGGCGGGAGAGACCCAGTACTTC. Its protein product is CSASTSGGAGETQYF.

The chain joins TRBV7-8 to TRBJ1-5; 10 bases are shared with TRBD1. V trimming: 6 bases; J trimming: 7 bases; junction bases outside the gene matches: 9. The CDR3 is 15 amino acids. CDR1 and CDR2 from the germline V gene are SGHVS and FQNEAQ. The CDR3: CASSPFGQGDQPQHF. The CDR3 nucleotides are TGTGCCAGCAGTCCTTTCGGACAGGGGGACCAGCCCCAGCATTTT.

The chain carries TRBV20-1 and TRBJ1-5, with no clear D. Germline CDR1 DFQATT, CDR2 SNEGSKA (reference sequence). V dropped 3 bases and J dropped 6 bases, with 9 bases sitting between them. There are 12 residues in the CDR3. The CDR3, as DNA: TGCAGTGCTAGTTCTGGGAGTCAGCCCCAGCATTTT. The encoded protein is CSASSGSQPQHF.

For the CDR3, the DNA is TGCAGCGTTGTGGGACAGATGAACACTGAAGCTTTCTTT. It is translated as CSVVGQMNTEAFF. J is TRBJ1-1 and V is TRBV29-1, with 7 bases that match TRBD1. With V trimmed by 4 bases and J by 0 bases, 2 bases remained unmatched. Per the germline V gene, CDR1 is SQVTM and CDR2 is ANQGSEA. The CDR3 has 13 residues.

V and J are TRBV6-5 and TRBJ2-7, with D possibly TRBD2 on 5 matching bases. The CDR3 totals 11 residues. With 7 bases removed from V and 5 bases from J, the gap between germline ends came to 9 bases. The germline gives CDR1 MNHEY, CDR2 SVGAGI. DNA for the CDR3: TGTGCCAGCAATATAGCGCACGAGCAGTACTTC. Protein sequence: CASNIAHEQYF.

The CDR3: CASSLSEVTGELFF. The CDR3, as DNA: TGCGCCAGCAGCTTGTCTGAGGTCACCGGGGAGCTGTTTTTT. The chain couples TRBV5-1 to TRBJ2-2; D call uncertain. This CDR3 comprises 14 residues. From germline, CDR1 is SGHRS and CDR2 YFSETQ. Trimming pared 1 base from V and 4 bases from J, leaving 8 bases between. The full variable domain, in which reference TRBV5-1 and TRBJ2-2 provide the parts outside the CDR3, is KAGVTQTPRYLIKTRGQQVTLSCSPISGHRSVSWYQQTPGQGLQFLFEYFSETQRNKGNFPGRFSGRQFSNSRSEMNVSTLELGDSALYLCASSLSEVTGELFFGEGSRLTVL.

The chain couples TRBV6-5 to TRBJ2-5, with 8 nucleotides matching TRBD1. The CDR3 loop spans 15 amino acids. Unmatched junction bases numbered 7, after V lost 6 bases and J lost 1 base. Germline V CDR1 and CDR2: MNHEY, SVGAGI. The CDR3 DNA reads TGTGCCAGCAGAAAGGACAGGGTGTCCCAAGAGACCCAGTACTTC. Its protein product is CASRKDRVSQETQYF.

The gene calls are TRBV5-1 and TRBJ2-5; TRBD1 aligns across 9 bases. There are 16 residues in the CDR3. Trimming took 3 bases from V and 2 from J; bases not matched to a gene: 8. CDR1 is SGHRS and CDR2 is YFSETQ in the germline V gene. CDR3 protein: CASSSTGTGSQETQYF. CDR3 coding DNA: TGCGCCAGCAGCTCCACCGGGACAGGGTCACAAGAGACCCAGTACTTC.

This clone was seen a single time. The CDR3 reads CASSTDRGLYNEQFF. In DNA form, the CDR3 reads TGTGCCAGTAGTACAGACAGGGGGCTCTACAATGAGCAGTTCTTC. The chain links TRBV19 to TRBJ2-1, with 10 bases matching TRBD1. This CDR3 region has 15 residues. The germline CDR1 and CDR2 sequences are LNHDA and SQIVND (reference sequence). V dropped 4 bases and J dropped 3; count of bases not matched to a gene: 3.

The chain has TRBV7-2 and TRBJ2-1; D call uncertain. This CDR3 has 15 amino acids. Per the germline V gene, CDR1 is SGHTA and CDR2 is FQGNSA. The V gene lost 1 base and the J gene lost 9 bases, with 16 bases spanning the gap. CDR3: CASSLDFRIYGEQFF. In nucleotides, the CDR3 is TGTGCCAGCAGCTTAGACTTTAGAATCTACGGTGAGCAGTTCTTC.

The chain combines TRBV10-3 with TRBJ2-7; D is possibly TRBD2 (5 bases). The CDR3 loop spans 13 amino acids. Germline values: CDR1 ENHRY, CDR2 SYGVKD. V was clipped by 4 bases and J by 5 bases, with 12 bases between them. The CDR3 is CAISVDGGDEQYF. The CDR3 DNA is TGTGCCATCAGTGTGGACGGAGGCGACGAGCAGTACTTC.

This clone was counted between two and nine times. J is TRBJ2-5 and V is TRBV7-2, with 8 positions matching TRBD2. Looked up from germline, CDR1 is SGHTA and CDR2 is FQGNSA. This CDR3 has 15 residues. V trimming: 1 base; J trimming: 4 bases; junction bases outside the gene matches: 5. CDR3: CASSLVMLAGETQYF. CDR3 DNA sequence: TGTGCCAGCAGCTTAGTGATGCTAGCGGGAGAGACCCAGTACTTC.

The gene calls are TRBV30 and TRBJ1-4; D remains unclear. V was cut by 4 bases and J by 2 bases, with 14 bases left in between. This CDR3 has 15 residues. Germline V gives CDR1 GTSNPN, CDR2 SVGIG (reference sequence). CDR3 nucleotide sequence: TGTGCCTGGAATACGGCAGGAGGGACTAATGAAAAACTGTTTTTT. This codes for CAWNTAGGTNEKLFF.

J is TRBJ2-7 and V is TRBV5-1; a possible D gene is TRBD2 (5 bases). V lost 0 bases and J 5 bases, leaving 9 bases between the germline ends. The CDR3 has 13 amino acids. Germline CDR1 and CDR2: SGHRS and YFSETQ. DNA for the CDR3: TGCGCCAGCAGCTTGGGTATGGAGGACGAGCAGTACTTC. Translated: CASSLGMEDEQYF.

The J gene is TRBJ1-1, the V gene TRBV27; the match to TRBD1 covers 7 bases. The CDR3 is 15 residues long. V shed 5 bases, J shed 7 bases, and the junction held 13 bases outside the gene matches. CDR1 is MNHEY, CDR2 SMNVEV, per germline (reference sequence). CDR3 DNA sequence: TGTGCCAGCAGTCCCCGGGACAGATCAAATAGTGAAGCTTTCTTT. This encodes CASSPRDRSNSEAFF.